This T cell receptor (beta chain) was captured in a study of regulatory T cells in long-lasting Graves disease. This clonotype showed up many times. The antigen is undetermined. Documented time point: newly diagnosed GD, antithyroid drugs for less than 3 months. PBMCs were the source of the RNA used for TCR sequencing. The CDR3 totals 11 residues. The germline V and J ends were trimmed by 8 bases and 4 bases, with 7 bases remaining between them. Germline V gene data show CDR1 as MDHEN and CDR2 as SYDVKM. Sequencing libraries for TCR beta were prepared with iRepertoire HTBI primers and Arm-PCR of CDR3 regions. In TCRdb, the multiplex PCR reads were re-called with MiXCR into one record per CDR3 protein. In the table there are roughly 440,000 distinct CDR3 sequences, 16% of which are singletons. Study observations and caveats: The sample size was small, and this may have reduced accuracy.

The same sample was also used in a study of T cells in Graves' hyperthyroidism and ophthalmopathy. That source notes: An initial round of RT-PCR targeting the TCR CDR3 relied on the HTBI primer set. Within blood appeared most thyroid clonotypes that had expanded above 0.001. In the analysis, a 13 V-J model separated ophthalmopathy from stable hyperthyroidism.

J is TRBJ2-3 and V is TRBV28; D not resolved. Source: peripheral blood mononuclear cells (PBMCs), taken at new diagnosis, from a patient treated with antithyroid drugs. This TCR came from a woman between 18 and 30 years old with Graves disease. Written as DNA, the CDR3 is TGTGCCAGCGAGATTGCAGATACGCAGTATTTT. This sequence encodes CASEIADTQYF. The full variable domain, its missing parts supplied by reference TRBV28 and TRBJ2-3, is DVKVTQSSRYLVKRTGEKVFLECVQDMDHENMFWYRQDPGLGLRLIYFSYDVKMKEKGDIPEGYSVSREKKERFSLILESASTNQTSMYLCASEIADTQYFGPGTRLTVL.